The next 17 T cell receptor beta chains were all read from a single sample in a study of T cell responses to AZD1222 COVID-19 vaccine. TCRdb keeps only in-frame clones here, not all; method: immunoSEQ multiplex PCR. The table has roughly 80,000 clones, 75% to 95% seen once. This specimen consisted of peripheral blood, obtained on day 0 of MenACWY control vaccination. The receptors derive from an adult in good health.

This clone was recorded a few times. The rearrangement links TRBV19 to TRBJ2-1, with unresolved D. The CDR3 covers 14 residues. V gave up 5 bases and J gave up 7 bases, with 15 bases separating them. The germline CDR1 and CDR2 sequences are LNHDA and SQIVND (reference sequence). The CDR3 protein is CASSLVPALNEQFF. The CDR3 DNA reads TGTGCCAGTAGTCTCGTCCCAGCCCTAAATGAGCAGTTCTTC.

Comments on this clone: At the DNA level, this CDR3 is encoded by other sequences in the same sample as well. The V gene is TRBV19, the J gene TRBJ1-1; D is ambiguous. The CDR3 sequence is 14 residues long. Germline V CDR1 and CDR2: LNHDA, SQIVND (reference sequence). The V gene lost 0 bases and the J gene lost 1 base, with 6 bases spanning the gap. The CDR3 sequence: CASSIDDRNTEAFF. In nucleotides, the CDR3 is TGTGCCAGTAGTATAGACGACCGGAACACTGAAGCTTTCTTT.

The J gene is TRBJ1-1, the V gene TRBV5-1, with TRBD1 as a possible D gene (6 bases). Germline V CDR1 and CDR2: SGHRS, YFSETQ. The V end was cut by 2 bases, the J end by 6 bases, with 14 bases between. The CDR3 covers 14 residues. This CDR3 reads CASSFGGGEPEAFF. CDR3 in DNA: TGCGCCAGCAGCTTTGGAGGGGGAGAGCCTGAAGCTTTCTTT.

This sequence joins TRBV6-2 or TRBV6-3 and TRBJ2-5; unclear D gene. Germline V CDR1 and CDR2: MNHEY, SVGEGT. The CDR3 contains 13 residues. Trimming shortened V by 5 bases and J by 5 bases, and 12 bases separated the two germline ends. The CDR3 bases are TGTGCCAGCAGTATTCTGGCTGTCGAGACCCAGTACTTC. Encoded protein: CASSILAVETQYF.

The J gene is TRBJ2-7, the V gene TRBV3-1 (or the pseudogene TRBV3-2); no definite D call. CDR1 and CDR2 (germline): LGHDT, YNNKEL (reference sequence). V was trimmed by 1 base and J by 1 base, leaving 8 bases between them. The CDR3 has 14 amino acids. CDR3 in DNA: TGTGCCAGCAGCCAAGCACGGCTGTCCTACGAGCAGTACTTC. As protein: CASSQARLSYEQYF.

DNA for the CDR3: TGTGCCAGCAGCTTCTTACGTGACAATGAAAAACTGTTTTTT. This sequence encodes CASSFLRDNEKLFF. The V call is TRBV7-9, the J call TRBJ1-4; no definite D call. CDR3 size: 14 residues. V was trimmed by 3 bases and J by 5 bases, leaving 10 bases between them. Germline V gene lookup returns CDR1 SEHNR and CDR2 FQNEAQ (reference sequence).

The chain carries TRBV5-1 and TRBJ2-1; 10 bases match TRBD1. Trimming cost V 3 bases and J 2 bases; bases outside gene matches: 2. Germline CDR1 and CDR2: SGHRS and YFSETQ. CDR3 size: 15 residues. CDR3 sequence: CASSSTGGPYNEQFF. The CDR3 region has the DNA TGCGCCAGCAGCTCGACAGGGGGCCCCTACAATGAGCAGTTCTTC.

The rearrangement uses TRBV29-1 and TRBJ2-1; 7 bases are a match to TRBD1. Germline assignment: CDR1 SQVTM and CDR2 ANQGSEA. The V segment lost 3 bases and the J segment 13 bases; nucleotides outside the gene matches: 12. This CDR3 region has 13 residues. CDR3 sequence reads: CSVERGQIRLQFF. CDR3 bases: TGCAGCGTTGAGAGGGGACAGATCCGCCTCCAGTTCTTC.

The genes are TRBV5-5 and TRBJ1-2, with D possibly TRBD1 on 6 matching bases. The germline CDR1 and CDR2 sequences are SGHKS and YYEKEE (reference sequence). V was shortened by 4 bases and J by 4 bases, with 20 bases between the two germline ends. This CDR3 region has 16 residues. Written as DNA, the CDR3 is TGTGCCAGCAGCGGAGTATTAGGGGTAGGGGGCTATGGCTACACCTTC. As protein: CASSGVLGVGGYGYTF.

The V call is TRBV30, the J call TRBJ1-1; maybe TRBD1 (5 bases). V was trimmed by 4 bases and J by 6 bases, leaving 15 bases between them. The CDR3 extends over 13 amino acids. Germline CDR1 GTSNPN, CDR2 SVGIG (reference sequence). The CDR3 DNA follows: TGTGCCTGGAACGCTAAAAGACAGTCTGAAGCTTTCTTT. Protein product: CAWNAKRQSEAFF.

This clone was picked up one time. V and J are TRBV19 and TRBJ1-1; no firm D call. V was cut by 5 bases and J by 4 bases, with 14 bases left in between. Germline V gene data show CDR1 as LNHDA and CDR2 as SQIVND (reference sequence). CDR3 length: 14 residues. This chain's CDR3 is CASSLDGRLTEAFF. CDR3 sequence (DNA): TGTGCCAGTAGTCTCGACGGCCGGCTCACTGAAGCTTTCTTT. Looking up the rest from reference TRBV19 and TRBJ1-1 gives the full variable domain: DGGITQSPKYLFRKEGQNVTLSCEQNLNHDAMYWYRQDPGQGLRLIYYSQIVNDFQKGDIAEGYSVSREKKESFPLTVTSAQKNPTAFYLCASSLDGRLTEAFFGQGTRLTVV.

The chain has TRBV6-5 and TRBJ2-7; TRBD1 is a possible D gene (5 bases). This CDR3 contains 13 residues. Trimming stripped 6 bases from V and 4 bases from J, with 13 bases between. CDR1 is MNHEY, CDR2 SVGAGI, per germline. Written as DNA, the CDR3 is TGTGCCAGCAGGCAGGGAACTGGTTACGAGCAGTACTTC. Translating it yields CASRQGTGYEQYF.

In the case of this clone: This sample also contains other DNA sequences that code for the same CDR3. This chain joins TRBV27 and TRBJ1-1; tentative D call: TRBD1 (5 bases). Germline V gene lookup returns CDR1 MNHEY and CDR2 SMNVEV (reference sequence). CDR3 length: 13 residues. V was pared by 3 bases and J by 2 bases, with 7 bases between. The CDR3 bases are TGTGCCAGCAGTTTGACAGTTAACACTGAAGCTTTCTTT. The encoded protein is CASSLTVNTEAFF.

The V call is TRBV11-2, the J call TRBJ1-5; perhaps TRBD1 as D (6 bases). This CDR3 is built from 19 residues. CDR1 and CDR2 (germline): SGHAT, FQNNGV. Deletions cut 5 bases from V and 0 bases from J, with 23 bases between. In nucleotides, the CDR3 is TGTGCCAGCAGCCCCGGGGGACTTTTGGGGACAATTAGCAATCAGCCCCAGCATTTT. Its translation: CASSPGGLLGTISNQPQHF.

The gene calls are TRBV6-5 and TRBJ2-3; perhaps TRBD2 as D (6 bases). This CDR3 has 15 residues. The V gene lost 6 bases and the J gene lost 3 bases, with 16 bases spanning the gap. The germline V gene encodes CDR1 MNHEY and CDR2 SVGAGI. CDR3: CASSPVWGGTDTQYF. The DNA for the CDR3 is TGTGCCAGCAGCCCCGTTTGGGGAGGTACAGATACGCAGTATTTT.

This clone has just one count. The chain carries TRBV28 and TRBJ2-1, with D possibly TRBD2 on 5 matching bases. With 6 bases removed from V and 5 bases from J, the gap between germline ends came to 11 bases. Germline assignment: CDR1 MDHEN and CDR2 SYDVKM. The CDR3 sequence is 13 residues long. The CDR3 DNA reads as TGTGCCAGCAGCCCTGGACTCGACAATGAGCAGTTCTTC. Its translation: CASSPGLDNEQFF.

The chain uses TRBV4-3 and TRBJ1-1, with D tentatively TRBD1 (5 bases). This CDR3 region has 15 residues. Per the germline V gene, CDR1 is LGHNA and CDR2 is YSLEER. V lost 0 bases to trimming and J lost 0 bases, with 8 bases between them. DNA for the CDR3: TGCGCCAGCAGCCAAGATCGGGACTTGAACACTGAAGCTTTCTTT. Its protein product is CASSQDRDLNTEAFF.